One TCR beta chain is described in this entry. The data are from a study of technical replicates of blood from several donors. The V segment lost 5 bases and the J segment 3 bases; nucleotides outside the gene matches: 3. The CDR3 is made up of 14 amino acids. Germline V gives CDR1 MNHEY, CDR2 SVGAGI. Data came from immunoSEQ multiplex PCR; TCRdb stores just in-frame clones and leaves some out. The sample carries about 62,000 clones, more than 70% recorded once. Sequencing was carried out using PBMCs. This TCR came from a human donor in good health. Some clones in this sample may be carry-over from other donors' samples. The chain uses TRBV6-5 and TRBJ1-4; 7 bases match TRBD1. The CDR3 sequence: CASSPTGANEKLFF. CDR3 nucleotides: TGTGCCAGCAGTCCTACAGGGGCTAATGAAAAACTGTTTTTT.